The clone carrying this T cell receptor (beta chain) has more than one count but fewer than ten. Its antigen is currently unknown. The V gene lost 4 bases and the J gene lost 8 bases, with 15 bases spanning the gap. From germline, CDR1 is SGHNT and CDR2 YYREEE (reference sequence). The CDR3 is made up of 13 amino acids. This entry comes from a study of early T cells in non-severe SARS-CoV-2 infection. Study findings and constraints: CD4 and private specificities were missed by VDJdb matching, which favored anti-spike CD8 responses.

Unique molecular identifiers (one per individual cDNA molecule) were attached. MiXCR, applied by TCRdb to the 5' RACE reads, yields one record per CDR3 protein. The sample gives 54,000 or so distinct CDR3 sequences, 10% to 15% of which show up once; 4.8% is in the top ten. The sequenced sample consisted of whole blood. The V call is TRBV5-4, the J call TRBJ1-2, with D tentatively TRBD1 (6 bases). The TCR was taken from an adult who was a healthcare worker with PCR-confirmed SARS-CoV-2 infection or an uninfected control (not recorded which). The CDR3 nucleotides are TGTGCCAGCAGCAAACTTGGACAGAGCGGCTACACCTTC. This gives the protein CASSKLGQSGYTF.